The rows below give T cell receptor beta chains drawn from one sample of a study of shared clonotypes between healthy human individuals. Repertoires were generated with immunoSEQ multiplex PCR, while TCRdb's copy carries only in-frame clones and drops some. The data show over 2,000,000 clones, roughly 95% seen once. Sequencing was performed on naive CD8+ T cells from PBMCs. These receptor sequences come from a man aged 18-30 years in good health. Some clones in this sample may be carry-over from other donors' samples. Both conserved end residues are trimmed from each CDR3. A D gene is named only where the DNA matches it firmly.

D: NA; J: TRBJ2-7; V: TRBV7-9; CDR3: ASSSRARDTTYEQY
D: NA; J: TRBJ2-5; V: TRBV10-3; CDR3: ATRGETQY
D: TRBD1; J: TRBJ2-3; V: TRBV7-3; CDR3: ASSHARGPTDTQY
D: NA; J: TRBJ2-3; V: TRBV7-8; CDR3: ASSLSGQADTQY
D: TRBD1; J: TRBJ1-2; V: TRBV19; CDR3: ASSLGQQGYGYT
D: NA; J: TRBJ1-2; V: TRBV5-5; CDR3: ASSLDILGNYGYT
D: TRBD2; J: TRBJ2-1; V: TRBV9; CDR3: ASSLASGSNEQF
D: NA; J: TRBJ1-2; V: TRBV6-1; CDR3: ASSVPPLGLDGYT
D: TRBD1; J: TRBJ2-7; V: TRBV11-2; CDR3: ASSFGQGGYEQY
D: NA; J: TRBJ2-7; V: TRBV11-2; CDR3: ASSPYGTHYEQY
D: TRBD2; J: TRBJ2-7; V: TRBV28; CDR3: ASSPIQFRDYPNEQY
D: TRBD1; J: TRBJ1-1; V: TRBV11-2; CDR3: ASSLWAGGVYDTEAF
D: NA; J: TRBJ2-1; V: TRBV5-4; CDR3: ASSLSRENRDNEQF
D: TRBD2; J: TRBJ2-1; V: TRBV7-2; CDR3: ASSLEASWREGRNEQF
D: TRBD2; J: TRBJ2-1; V: TRBV29-1; CDR3: SALAVYNEQF
D: TRBD2; J: TRBJ2-3; V: TRBV6-5; CDR3: ASLRAGASTDTQY
D: NA; J: TRBJ2-3; V: TRBV5-1; CDR3: ASSLAEYRTDTQY
D: NA; J: TRBJ2-3; V: TRBV6-5; CDR3: AVGPDTQY
D: NA; J: TRBJ2-7; V: TRBV4-2; CDR3: ASSQDLASDYEQY
D: NA; J: TRBJ2-1; V: TRBV4-3; CDR3: ASSQDWSLQF
D: NA; J: TRBJ2-7; V: TRBV5-1; CDR3: ASGAATAHSYEQY
D: TRBD2; J: TRBJ2-1; V: TRBV4-3; CDR3: ASSQEPLAGGNEQF
D: NA; J: TRBJ1-2; V: TRBV28; CDR3: ASSSRASMEYYGYT
D: TRBD1; J: TRBJ2-7; V: TRBV5-8; CDR3: ASSSGTGGGEDYEQY
D: TRBD1; J: TRBJ2-2; V: TRBV11-3; CDR3: ASSHHPGTGGGRNTGELF
D: NA; J: TRBJ2-6; V: TRBV9; CDR3: ASSLSLRGSGANVLT
D: NA; J: TRBJ2-2; V: TRBV6-6; CDR3: ASSYNAGELF
D: TRBD1; J: TRBJ1-2; V: TRBV4-2; CDR3: ASSQGTPRLQGVVYGYT
D: NA; J: TRBJ1-2; V: TRBV28; CDR3: ASSLSWTKARTNYGYT
D: TRBD1; J: TRBJ2-7; V: TRBV7-6; CDR3: ASSRPGTGNEQY
D: NA; J: TRBJ1-2; V: TRBV15; CDR3: ATSEGQKSGYT
D: NA; J: TRBJ2-2; V: TRBV7-8; CDR3: ASRRHTGELF
D: NA; J: TRBJ2-7; V: TRBV6-4; CDR3: ASSDPDEQYYEQY
D: TRBD2; J: TRBJ2-1; V: TRBV27; CDR3: ASSPRTSGTYNEQF
D: NA; J: TRBJ2-7; V: TRBV7-9; CDR3: ASSLGWGQMGEQY
D: TRBD1; J: TRBJ2-7; V: TRBV30; CDR3: AWKGTGDHEQY
D: TRBD2; J: TRBJ2-1; V: TRBV5-1; CDR3: ASSDSPGLVSPSSYNEQF
D: NA; J: TRBJ2-7; V: TRBV14; CDR3: ASSPDRSYEQY
D: TRBD1; J: TRBJ1-1; V: TRBV19; CDR3: ASSRDRGNTEAF
D: TRBD2; J: TRBJ2-2; V: TRBV7-9; CDR3: ASSPNERDYTGELF
D: TRBD1; J: TRBJ1-2; V: TRBV2; CDR3: ASRGGTGSGYT
D: NA; J: TRBJ1-1; V: TRBV30; CDR3: AWRRVGGPEAF
D: NA; J: TRBJ1-5; V: TRBV7-8; CDR3: ASSDGPRGNQPQH
D: NA; J: TRBJ2-7; V: TRBV7-2; CDR3: ASSSRDTRYEQY